This T cell receptor (beta chain) stems from a study of blood T cell repertoires in COVID-19. In the study overall: PBMCs, B-cell-depleted T cells, or T cells were the source of the cDNA or gDNA that made up the material.

Those enrolled in Seattle joined during active infection and were followed longitudinally afterward. Germline CDR1 is KGHDR and CDR2 is SFDVKD. The CDR3 runs to 13 residues. Between the trimmed V and J ends, which lost 6 bases and 0 bases, there was a span of 7 bases. Authors' methods: The assay estimated nucleated cells by amplifying reference gene primers. Generated by immunoSEQ multiplex PCR, the TCRdb table keeps only in-frame clones and is missing some. Clonal size and the V and J genes are those of that table, whereas D and trimming came from the DNA. The data hold approximately 350,000 clones, with around 92% observed a single time.

Material: peripheral blood. The rearrangement links TRBV24-1 to TRBJ1-2, with unresolved D. This clonotype was obtained from a woman in her 30s with COVID-19, enrolled during active disease. The chain's CDR3 is CATSSGTNYGYTF. DNA for the CDR3: TGTGCCACCAGTTCCGGGACTAACTATGGCTACACCTTC.